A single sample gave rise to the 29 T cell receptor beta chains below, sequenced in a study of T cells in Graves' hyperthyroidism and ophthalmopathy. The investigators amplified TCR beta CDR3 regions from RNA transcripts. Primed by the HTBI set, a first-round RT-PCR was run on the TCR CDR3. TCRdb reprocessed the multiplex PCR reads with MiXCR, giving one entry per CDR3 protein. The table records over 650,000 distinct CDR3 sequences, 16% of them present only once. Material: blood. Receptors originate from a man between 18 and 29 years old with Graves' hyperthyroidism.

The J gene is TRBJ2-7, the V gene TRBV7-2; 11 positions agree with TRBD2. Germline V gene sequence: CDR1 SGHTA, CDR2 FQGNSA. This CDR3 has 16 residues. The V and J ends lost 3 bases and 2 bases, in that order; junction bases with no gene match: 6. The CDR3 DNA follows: TGTGCCAGCAGCTTGGGGACTAGCGGAAGAACCTACGAGCAGTACTTC. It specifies CASSLGTSGRTYEQYF.

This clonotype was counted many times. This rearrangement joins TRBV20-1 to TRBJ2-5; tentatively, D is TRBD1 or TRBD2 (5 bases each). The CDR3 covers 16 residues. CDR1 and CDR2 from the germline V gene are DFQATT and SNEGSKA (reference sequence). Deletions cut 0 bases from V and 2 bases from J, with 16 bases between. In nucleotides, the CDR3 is TGCAGTGCTAGAGATTGGACCGGGACCAGGCAAGAGACCCAGTACTTC. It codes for CSARDWTGTRQETQYF.

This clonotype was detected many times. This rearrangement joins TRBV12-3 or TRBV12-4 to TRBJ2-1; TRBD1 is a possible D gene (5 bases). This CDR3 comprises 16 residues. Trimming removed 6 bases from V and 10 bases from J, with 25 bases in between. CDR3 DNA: TGTGCCAGCAGGCCGACAGACGGCCCTCCCAGTTTAGAGCAGTTCTTC. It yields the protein CASRPTDGPPSLEQFF.

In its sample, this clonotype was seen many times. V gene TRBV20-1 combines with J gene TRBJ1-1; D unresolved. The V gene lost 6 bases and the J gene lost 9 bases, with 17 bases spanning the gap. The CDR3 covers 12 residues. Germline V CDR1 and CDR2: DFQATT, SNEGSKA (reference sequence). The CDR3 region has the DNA TGCAGTGCCCTGCCGGAGGGCCCCCAAGCTTTCTTT. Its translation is CSALPEGPQAFF.

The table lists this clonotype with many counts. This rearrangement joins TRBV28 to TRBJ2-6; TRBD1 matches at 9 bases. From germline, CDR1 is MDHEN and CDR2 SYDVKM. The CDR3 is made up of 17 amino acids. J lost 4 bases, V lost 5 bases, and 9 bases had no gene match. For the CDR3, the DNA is TGTGCCAGCAGTGCCGGGACAGGGTGGGCCGGGGCCAACGTCCTGACTTTC. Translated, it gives CASSAGTGWAGANVLTF.

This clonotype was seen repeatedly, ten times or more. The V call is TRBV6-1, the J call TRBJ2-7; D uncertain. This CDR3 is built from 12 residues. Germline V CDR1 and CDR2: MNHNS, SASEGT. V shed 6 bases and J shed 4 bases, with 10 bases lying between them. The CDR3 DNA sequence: TGTGCCAGCAGCTCGTCCGTGTACGAGCAGTACTTC. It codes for CASSSSVYEQYF.

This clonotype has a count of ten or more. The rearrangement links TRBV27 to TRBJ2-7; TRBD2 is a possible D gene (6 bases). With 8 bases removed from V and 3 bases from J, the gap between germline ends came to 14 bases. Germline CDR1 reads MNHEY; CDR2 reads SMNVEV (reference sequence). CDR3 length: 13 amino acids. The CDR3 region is CASRVGGDYEQYF. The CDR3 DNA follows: TGTGCCAGCCGGGTCGGGGGAGACTACGAGCAGTACTTC.

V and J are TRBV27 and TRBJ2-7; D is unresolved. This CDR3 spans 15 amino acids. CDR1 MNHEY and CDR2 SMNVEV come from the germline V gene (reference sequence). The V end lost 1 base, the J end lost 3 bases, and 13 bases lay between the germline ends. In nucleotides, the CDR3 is TGTGCCAGCAGTTTATTAGGCAGCCTCGACTACGAGCAGTACTTC. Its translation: CASSLLGSLDYEQYF.

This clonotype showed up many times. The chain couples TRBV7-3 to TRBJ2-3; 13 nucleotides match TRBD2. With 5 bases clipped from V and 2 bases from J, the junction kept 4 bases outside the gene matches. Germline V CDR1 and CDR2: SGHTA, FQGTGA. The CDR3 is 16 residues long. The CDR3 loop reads CASSPGTSGTTDTQYF. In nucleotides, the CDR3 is TGTGCCAGCAGCCCCGGGACTAGCGGGACCACAGATACGCAGTATTTT.

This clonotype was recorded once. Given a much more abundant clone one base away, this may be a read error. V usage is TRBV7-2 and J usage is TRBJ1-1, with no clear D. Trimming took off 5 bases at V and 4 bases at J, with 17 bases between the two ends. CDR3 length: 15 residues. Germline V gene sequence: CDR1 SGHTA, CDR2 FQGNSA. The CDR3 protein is CASSTSIEPSTEAFF. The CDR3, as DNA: TGTGCCAGCAGCACCTCGATAGAGCCCTCCACTGAAGCTTTCTTT.

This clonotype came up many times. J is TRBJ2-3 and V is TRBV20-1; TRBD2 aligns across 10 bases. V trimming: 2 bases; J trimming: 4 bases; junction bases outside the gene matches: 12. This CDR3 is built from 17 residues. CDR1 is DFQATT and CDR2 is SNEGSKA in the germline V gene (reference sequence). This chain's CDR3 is CSARKKRASGSADTQYF. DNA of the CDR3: TGCAGTGCTAGAAAAAAACGGGCTAGCGGGAGCGCAGATACGCAGTATTTT.

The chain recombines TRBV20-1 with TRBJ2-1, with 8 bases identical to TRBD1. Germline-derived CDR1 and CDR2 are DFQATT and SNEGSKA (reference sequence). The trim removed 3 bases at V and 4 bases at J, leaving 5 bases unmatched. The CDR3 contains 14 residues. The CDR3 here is CSARDREPYNEQFF. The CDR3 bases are TGCAGTGCTAGGGACAGGGAGCCTTACAATGAGCAGTTCTTC.

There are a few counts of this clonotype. CDR3: CSARDQRQGSYNEQFF. CDR3 nucleotides: TGCAGTGCTAGAGATCAACGGCAGGGCTCCTACAATGAGCAGTTCTTC. This chain connects TRBV20-1 to TRBJ2-1; D possibly corresponds to TRBD1 (5 bases). V lost 0 bases, J lost 0 bases, and 12 bases lay in between. This CDR3 has 16 residues. CDR1 is DFQATT, CDR2 SNEGSKA, per germline (reference sequence).

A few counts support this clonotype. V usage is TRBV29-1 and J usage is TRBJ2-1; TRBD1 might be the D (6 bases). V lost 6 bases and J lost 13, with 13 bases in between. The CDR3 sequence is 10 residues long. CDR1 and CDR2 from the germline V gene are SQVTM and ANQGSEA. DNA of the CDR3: TGCAGCGTACTACAGGGTTTACAGTTCTTC. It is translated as CSVLQGLQFF.

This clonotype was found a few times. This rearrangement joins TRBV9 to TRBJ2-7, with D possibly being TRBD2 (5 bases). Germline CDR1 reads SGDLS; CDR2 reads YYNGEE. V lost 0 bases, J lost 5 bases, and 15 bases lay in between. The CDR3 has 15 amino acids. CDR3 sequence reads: CASSVGALATDEQYF. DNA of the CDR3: TGTGCCAGCAGCGTAGGGGCGCTAGCCACGGACGAGCAGTACTTC.

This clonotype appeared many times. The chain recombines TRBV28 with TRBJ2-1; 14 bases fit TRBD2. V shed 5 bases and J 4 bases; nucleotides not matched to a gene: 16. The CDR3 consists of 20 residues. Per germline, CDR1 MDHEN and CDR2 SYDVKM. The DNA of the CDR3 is TGTGCCAGCAGTCCCTCCCCGGGACTAGCGGGAGAAGAGGGGTACAATGAGCAGTTCTTC. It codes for CASSPSPGLAGEEGYNEQFF.

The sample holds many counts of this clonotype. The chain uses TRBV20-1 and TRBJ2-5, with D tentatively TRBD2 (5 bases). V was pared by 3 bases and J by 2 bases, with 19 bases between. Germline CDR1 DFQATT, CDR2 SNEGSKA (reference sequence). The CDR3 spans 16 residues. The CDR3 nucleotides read TGCAGTGCTAGTGGACGGACTGGTCAGATGCAAGAGACCCAGTACTTC. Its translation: CSASGRTGQMQETQYF.

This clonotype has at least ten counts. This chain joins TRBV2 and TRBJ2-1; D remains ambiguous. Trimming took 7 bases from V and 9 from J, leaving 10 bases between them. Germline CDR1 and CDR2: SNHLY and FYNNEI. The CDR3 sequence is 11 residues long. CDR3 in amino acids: CASTVRSEQFF. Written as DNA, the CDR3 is TGTGCCAGCACGGTGAGGAGTGAGCAGTTCTTC.

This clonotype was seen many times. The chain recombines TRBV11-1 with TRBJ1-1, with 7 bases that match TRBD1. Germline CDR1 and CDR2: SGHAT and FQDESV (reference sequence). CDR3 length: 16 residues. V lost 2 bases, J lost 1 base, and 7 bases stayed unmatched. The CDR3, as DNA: TGTGCCAGCAGCTTACACAGGGGAATCGGGAACACTGAAGCTTTCTTT. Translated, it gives CASSLHRGIGNTEAFF.

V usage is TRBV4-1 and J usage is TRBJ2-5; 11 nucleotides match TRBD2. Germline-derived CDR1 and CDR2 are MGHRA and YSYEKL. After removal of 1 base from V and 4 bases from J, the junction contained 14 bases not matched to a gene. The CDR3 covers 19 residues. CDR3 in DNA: TGCGCCAGCAGCCAAGCCTCCCCCCGGCTAGCGGGAGGCAGAGAGACCCAGTACTTC. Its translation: CASSQASPRLAGGRETQYF.

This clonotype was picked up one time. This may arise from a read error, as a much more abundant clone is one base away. CDR3 protein: CSVVAGSTEAFF. CDR3 bases: TGCAGCGTTGTAGCGGGGAGCACTGAAGCTTTCTTT. This chain uses TRBV29-1 with TRBJ1-1; D remains unclear. CDR3 size: 12 residues. Germline CDR1 reads SQVTM; CDR2 reads ANQGSEA. Trimming removed 4 bases from V and 4 bases from J, with 10 bases in between.

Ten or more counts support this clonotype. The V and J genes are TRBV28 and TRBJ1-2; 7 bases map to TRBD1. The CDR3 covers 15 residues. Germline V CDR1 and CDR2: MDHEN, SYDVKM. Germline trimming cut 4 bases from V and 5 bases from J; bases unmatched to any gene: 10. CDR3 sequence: CASSSPLQGPYGYTF. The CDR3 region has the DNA TGTGCCAGCAGTTCACCCTTACAGGGGCCTTATGGCTACACCTTC.

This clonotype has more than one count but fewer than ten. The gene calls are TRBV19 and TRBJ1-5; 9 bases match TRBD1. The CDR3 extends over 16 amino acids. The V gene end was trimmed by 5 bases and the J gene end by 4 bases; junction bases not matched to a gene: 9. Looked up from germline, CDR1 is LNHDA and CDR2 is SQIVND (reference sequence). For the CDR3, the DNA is TGTGCCAGTAGTTTCGGGACAGGGAACAGAAATCAGCCCCAGCATTTT. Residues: CASSFGTGNRNQPQHF.

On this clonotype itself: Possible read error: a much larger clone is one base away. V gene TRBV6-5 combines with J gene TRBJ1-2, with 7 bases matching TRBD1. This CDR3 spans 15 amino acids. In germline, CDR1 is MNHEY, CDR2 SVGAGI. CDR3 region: CVSSDSGTANYGYTF. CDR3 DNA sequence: TGTGTCAGCAGTGACTCCGGGACAGCTAACTATGGCTACACCTTC.

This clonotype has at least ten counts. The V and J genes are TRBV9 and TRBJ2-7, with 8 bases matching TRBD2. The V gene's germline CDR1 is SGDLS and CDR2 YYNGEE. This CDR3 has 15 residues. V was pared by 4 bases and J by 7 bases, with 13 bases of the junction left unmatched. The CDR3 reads CASSLSGNVNGEQYF. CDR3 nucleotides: TGTGCCAGCAGCCTTAGCGGGAACGTCAACGGGGAGCAGTACTTC. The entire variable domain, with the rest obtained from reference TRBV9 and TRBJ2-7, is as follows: DSGVTQTPKHLITATGQRVTLRCSPRSGDLSVYWYQQSLDQGLQFLIQYYNGEERAKGNILERFSAQQFPDLHSELNLSSLELGDSALYFCASSLSGNVNGEQYFGPGTRLTVT.

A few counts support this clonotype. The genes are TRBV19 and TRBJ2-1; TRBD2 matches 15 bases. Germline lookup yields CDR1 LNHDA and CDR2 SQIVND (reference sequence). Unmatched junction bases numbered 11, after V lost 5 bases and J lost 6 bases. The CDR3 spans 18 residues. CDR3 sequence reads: CASSGFGTSGRLFNEQFF. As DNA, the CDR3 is TGTGCCAGTAGTGGATTCGGGACTAGCGGGAGGCTGTTCAATGAGCAGTTCTTC. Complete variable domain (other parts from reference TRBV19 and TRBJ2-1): DGGITQSPKYLFRKEGQNVTLSCEQNLNHDAMYWYRQDPGQGLRLIYYSQIVNDFQKGDIAEGYSVSREKKESFPLTVTSAQKNPTAFYLCASSGFGTSGRLFNEQFFGPGTRLTVL.

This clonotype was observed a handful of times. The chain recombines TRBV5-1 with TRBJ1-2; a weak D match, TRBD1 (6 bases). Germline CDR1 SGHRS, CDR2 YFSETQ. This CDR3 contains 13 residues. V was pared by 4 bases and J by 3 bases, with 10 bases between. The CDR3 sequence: CASSQGGYYGYTF. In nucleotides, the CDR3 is TGCGCCAGCAGCCAAGGGGGTTACTATGGCTACACCTTC.

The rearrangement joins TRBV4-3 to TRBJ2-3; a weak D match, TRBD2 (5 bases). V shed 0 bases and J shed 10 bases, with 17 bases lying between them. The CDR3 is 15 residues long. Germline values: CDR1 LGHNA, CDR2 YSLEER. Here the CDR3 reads CASSQDRLASNSQYF. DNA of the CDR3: TGCGCCAGCAGCCAAGATCGTCTAGCCTCCAACTCGCAGTATTTT.

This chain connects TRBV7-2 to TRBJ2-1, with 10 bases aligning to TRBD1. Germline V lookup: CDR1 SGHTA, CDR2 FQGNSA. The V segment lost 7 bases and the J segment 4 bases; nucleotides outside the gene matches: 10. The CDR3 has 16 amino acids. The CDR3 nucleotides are TGTGCCAGCAAGACAGGGGGCCCCGCGCGGTACAATGAGCAGTTCTTC. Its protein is CASKTGGPARYNEQFF.